These T cell receptor beta chains were read from a single sample in a study of tumor-infiltrating lymphocytes in oesophageal squamous cell carcinoma. MiXCR, run by TCRdb on the PCR reads, gives a single entry per CDR3 protein. The profile shows almost 20,000 distinct CDR3 sequences, under 40% of them singletons. Material: blood. The receptors were sampled from a male donor with esophageal squamous cell carcinoma. Each CDR3 is given with its conserved first and last residue. A D gene is named only where the DNA matches it firmly. The size of a clone is reported for some rows only, either as once, few or many, or as a class for expanded clones.

NA	TRBV4-1	TRBJ2-2	many	14	CASSWGGNTGELFF	TGCGCCAGCAGCTGGGGAGGAAACACCGGGGAGCTGTTTTTT
TRBD2	TRBV2	TRBJ2-1	many	15	CASSERREAYNEQFF	TGTGCCAGCAGTGAGAGGCGGGAGGCTTACAATGAGCAGTTCTTC
TRBD1	TRBV27	TRBJ1-6	few	16	CASRAGQGLDNSPLHF	TGTGCCAGCAGAGCTGGACAGGGATTAGATAATTCACCCCTCCACTTT
NA	TRBV12-5	TRBJ1-1	NA	11	CASKMNTEAFF	TGTGCTAGTAAGATGAACACTGAAGCTTTCTTT
TRBD1	TRBV28	TRBJ1-2	medium-sized	13	CASRLQGGNGYTF	TGTGCCAGCAGGTTACAGGGGGGAAATGGCTACACCTTC
TRBD2	TRBV6-5	TRBJ2-3	NA	17	CASRGLAGLLSTDTQYF	TGTGCCAGCAGGGGACTAGCGGGACTCTTGAGCACAGATACGCAGTATTTT
NA	TRBV25-1	TRBJ2-3	many	13	CASSERLGHTQYF	TGTGCCAGCAGCGAGAGACTGGGCCATACGCAGTATTTT
NA	TRBV2	TRBJ2-7	many	14	CASSEISGRDEQYF	TGTGCCAGCAGTGAAATATCTGGAAGGGACGAGCAGTACTTC
NA	TRBV20-1	TRBJ2-1	many	15	CSAIVFQRSYNEQFF	TGCAGTGCTATAGTATTCCAACGCTCCTACAATGAGCAGTTCTTC
NA	TRBV18	TRBJ2-5	many	12	CASSQGRETQYF	TGTGCCAGCTCCCAAGGTCGGGAGACCCAGTACTTC
NA	TRBV4-3	TRBJ1-1	NA	16	CASSQEGGALNTEAFF	TGCGCCAGCAGCCAAGAAGGAGGAGCCTTGAACACTGAAGCTTTCTTT
NA	TRBV7-2	TRBJ2-4	NA	14	CASSPWAVGGEQYF	TGTGCCAGCAGCCCCTGGGCGGTTGGTGGTGAGCAGTACTTC
NA	TRBV2	TRBJ2-2	NA	14	CASSGESGTGELFF	TGTGCCAGCAGTGGGGAAAGCGGCACCGGGGAGCTGTTTTTT
NA	TRBV11-3	TRBJ2-5	NA	12	CASSREEETQYF	TGTGCCAGCAGTCGCGAGGAAGAGACCCAGTACTTC
NA	TRBV18	TRBJ2-6	many	14	CASSQNSGANVLTF	TGTGCCAGCTCACAGAACTCTGGGGCCAACGTCCTGACTTTC
TRBD2	TRBV12-3/TRBV12-4	TRBJ2-1	NA	15	CASSSLTSGRNEQFF	TGTGCCAGCAGTTCCCTGACTAGCGGGAGAAATGAGCAGTTCTTC
NA	TRBV12-3/TRBV12-4	TRBJ2-5	NA	13	CASNGGVLETQYF	TGTGCCAGCAACGGAGGGGTCTTAGAGACCCAGTACTTC
NA	TRBV7-3	TRBJ2-1	NA	15	CASSLGGGAYNEQFF	TGTGCCAGCAGCTTGGGTGGGGGGGCGTACAATGAGCAGTTCTTC
TRBD2	TRBV7-9	TRBJ2-1	medium-sized	16	CASSPASSGTYNEQFF	TGTGCCAGCAGCCCCGCCTCTAGCGGAACCTACAATGAGCAGTTCTTC
NA	TRBV10-2	TRBJ1-1	NA	13	CASSDMVMTEAFF	TGCGCCAGCAGTGATATGGTGATGACTGAAGCTTTCTTT
NA	TRBV2	TRBJ2-3	many	12	CASSVAKDTQYF	TGTGCCAGCAGTGTGGCGAAGGATACGCAGTATTTT
TRBD2	TRBV10-3	TRBJ2-1	NA	14	CAISELAGTDEQFF	TGTGCCATCAGTGAATTAGCGGGAACCGATGAGCAGTTCTTC
NA	TRBV7-9	TRBJ2-5	NA	15	CASSLARGYQETQYF	TGTGCCAGCAGCTTAGCGCGTGGGTACCAAGAGACCCAGTACTTC
NA	TRBV7-3	TRBJ1-6	few	9	CASSLSGHF	TGTGCCAGCAGCTTATCAGGACACTTT
NA	TRBV20-1	TRBJ2-3	NA	10	CSAQGVTQYF	TGCAGTGCACAAGGGGTCACGCAGTATTTT
NA	TRBV20-1	TRBJ2-5	NA	10	CSARLETQYF	TGCAGTGCTAGGTTGGAGACCCAGTACTTC
TRBD2	TRBV12-3/TRBV12-4	TRBJ2-7	NA	15	CASSLTSGRENEQYF	TGTGCCAGCAGTTTAACTAGCGGGAGGGAGAACGAGCAGTACTTC
NA	TRBV11-1	TRBJ2-3	NA	17	CASSPDRIPSKTDTQYF	TGTGCCAGCAGCCCTGACAGGATCCCTTCCAAAACAGATACGCAGTATTTT
NA	TRBV4-1	TRBJ1-2	many	13	CASTKEGSYGYTF	TGCGCCAGCACGAAAGAGGGTAGCTATGGCTACACCTTC